Described below is a single T cell receptor beta chain sequence and its context. The V and J ends lost 3 bases and 10 bases, in that order; junction bases with no gene match: 5. The CDR3 totals 14 residues. Germline CDR1 and CDR2: DFQATT and SNEGSKA (reference sequence). The data are from a study of blood T cell repertoires in COVID-19. Here immunoSEQ multiplex PCR was the method, and the copy in TCRdb shows in-frame clones only, minus some. The sample lists approximately 91,000 clones; about four fifths were seen once. This chain links TRBV20-1 with TRBJ1-6, with 11 bases lining up with TRBD1. This TCR was recovered from a human donor in a cohort sampled during active COVID-19. What was sequenced was peripheral blood. CDR3 sequence reads: CSASGTGGRSPLHF. The CDR3 nucleotides are TGCAGTGCTAGTGGGACAGGGGGTCGGTCACCCCTCCACTTT.